This T cell receptor beta chain appears in the sequencing data of a study of T cell repertoires in cytomegalovirus infection. Study overall: Evidence of both CMV infection and a matching HLA type came from public TCR beta signatures.

Trimming cost V 2 bases and J 0 bases, with 14 bases left between them. Germline V gene data show CDR1 as SGHVS and CDR2 as FQNEAQ. This CDR3 is 17 amino acids long. In this sample, this clonotype turned up a few times. Its antigen is as yet unknown. TCRdb re-called the reads through MiXCR, storing one row per CDR3 protein. The sample contains 750,000 to 950,000 distinct CDR3 sequences, 25% to 35% of which appear only once. The rearrangement uses TRBV7-8 and TRBJ1-3, with no clear D. The clonotype originates from a human donor in good health (CMV status not recorded). Some clones in this sample may be carry-over from other donors' samples. Sequences were derived from cultured CD8+ T cells from PBMCs, sampled from culture after CMV antigen stimulation. For the CDR3, the DNA is TGTGCCAGCAGCTTAATATCCGCTCCAAGCTCTGGAAACACCATATATTTT. Amino acid sequence: CASSLISAPSSGNTIYF. The full variable domain, with the rest looked up from reference TRBV7-8 and TRBJ1-3, is GAGVSQSPRYKVAKRGQDVALRCDPISGHVSLFWYQQALGQGPEFLTYFQNEAQLDKSGLPSDRFFAERPEGSVSTLKIQRTQQEDSAVYLCASSLISAPSSGNTIYFGEGSWLTVV.